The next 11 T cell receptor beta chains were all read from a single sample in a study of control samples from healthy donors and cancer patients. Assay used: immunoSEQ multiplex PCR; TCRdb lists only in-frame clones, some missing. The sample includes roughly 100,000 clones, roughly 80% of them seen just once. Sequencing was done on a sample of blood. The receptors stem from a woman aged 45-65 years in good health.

The CDR3 DNA sequence: TGTGCCAGCTCACGGGACAGGGGGGACGATGAGCAGTTCTTC. Amino acids: CASSRDRGDDEQFF. V usage is TRBV18 and J usage is TRBJ2-1; 11 nucleotides match TRBD1. Germline CDR1 reads KGHSH; CDR2 reads LQKENI. V lost 4 bases and J lost 8; bases outside the gene matches: 4. The length of the CDR3 is 14 residues. The variable domain in full, with the rest retrieved from reference TRBV18 and TRBJ2-1, is NAGVMQNPRHLVRRRGQEARLRCSPMKGHSHVYWYRQLPEEGLKFMVYLQKENIIDESGMPKERFSAEFPKEGPSILRIQQVVRGDSAAYFCASSRDRGDDEQFFGPGTRLTVL.

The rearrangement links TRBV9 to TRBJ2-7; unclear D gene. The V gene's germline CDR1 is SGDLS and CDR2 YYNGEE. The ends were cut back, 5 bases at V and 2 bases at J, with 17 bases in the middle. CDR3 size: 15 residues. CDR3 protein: CASRALPTTTYEQYF. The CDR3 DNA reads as TGTGCCAGCAGGGCACTCCCCACCACTACCTACGAGCAGTACTTC.

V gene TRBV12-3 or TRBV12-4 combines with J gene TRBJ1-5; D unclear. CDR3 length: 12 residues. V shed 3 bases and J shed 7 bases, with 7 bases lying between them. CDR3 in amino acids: CASSLVGQPQHF. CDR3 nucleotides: TGTGCCAGCAGTTTGGTGGGGCAGCCCCAGCATTTT.

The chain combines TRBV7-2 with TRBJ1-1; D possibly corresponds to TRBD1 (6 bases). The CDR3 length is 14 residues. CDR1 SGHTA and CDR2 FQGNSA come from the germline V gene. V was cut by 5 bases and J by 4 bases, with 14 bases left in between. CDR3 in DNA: TGTGCCAGCAGCCCCAGAGGGGGGAGCACTGAAGCTTTCTTT. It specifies CASSPRGGSTEAFF.

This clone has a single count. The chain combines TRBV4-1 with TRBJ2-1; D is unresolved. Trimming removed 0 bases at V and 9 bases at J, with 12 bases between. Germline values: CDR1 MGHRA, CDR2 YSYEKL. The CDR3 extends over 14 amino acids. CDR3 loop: CASSQDASGREQFF. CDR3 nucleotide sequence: TGCGCCAGCAGCCAAGATGCGTCAGGACGTGAGCAGTTCTTC.

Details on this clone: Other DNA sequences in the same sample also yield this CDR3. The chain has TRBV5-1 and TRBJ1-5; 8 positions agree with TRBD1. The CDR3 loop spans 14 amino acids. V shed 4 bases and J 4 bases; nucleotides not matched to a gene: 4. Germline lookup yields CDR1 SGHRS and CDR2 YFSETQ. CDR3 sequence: CASSPDRGNQPQHF. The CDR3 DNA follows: TGCGCCAGCAGCCCAGACAGGGGAAATCAGCCCCAGCATTTT.

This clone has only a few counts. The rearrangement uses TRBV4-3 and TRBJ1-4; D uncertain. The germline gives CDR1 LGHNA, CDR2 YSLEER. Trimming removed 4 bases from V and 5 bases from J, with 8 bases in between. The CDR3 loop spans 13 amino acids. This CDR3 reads CASSRVLNEKLFF. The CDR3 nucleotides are TGCGCCAGCAGCCGGGTCTTAAATGAAAAACTGTTTTTT.

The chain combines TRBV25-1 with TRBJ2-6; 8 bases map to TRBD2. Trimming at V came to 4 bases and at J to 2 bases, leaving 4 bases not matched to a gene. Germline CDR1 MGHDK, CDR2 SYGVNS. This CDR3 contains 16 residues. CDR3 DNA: TGTGCCAGCAGTGGGTTTAGCGGGACTGGGGCCAACGTCCTGACTTTC. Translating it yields CASSGFSGTGANVLTF.

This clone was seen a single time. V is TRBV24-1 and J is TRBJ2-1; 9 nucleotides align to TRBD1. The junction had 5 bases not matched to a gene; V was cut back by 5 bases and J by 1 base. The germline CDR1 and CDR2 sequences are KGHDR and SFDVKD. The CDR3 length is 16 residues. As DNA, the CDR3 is TGTGCCACCAGTGTAACAGGGGGCGCTTCCTACAATGAGCAGTTCTTC. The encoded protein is CATSVTGGASYNEQFF.

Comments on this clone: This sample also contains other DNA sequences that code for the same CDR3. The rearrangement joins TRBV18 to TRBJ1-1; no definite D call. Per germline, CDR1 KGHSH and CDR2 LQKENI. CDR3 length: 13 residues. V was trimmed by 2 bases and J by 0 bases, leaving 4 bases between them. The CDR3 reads CASSPSVNTEAFF. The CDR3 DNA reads TGTGCCAGCTCACCATCGGTGAACACTGAAGCTTTCTTT. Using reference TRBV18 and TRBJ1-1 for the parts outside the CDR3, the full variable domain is NAGVMQNPRHLVRRRGQEARLRCSPMKGHSHVYWYRQLPEEGLKFMVYLQKENIIDESGMPKERFSAEFPKEGPSILRIQQVVRGDSAAYFCASSPSVNTEAFFGQGTRLTVV.

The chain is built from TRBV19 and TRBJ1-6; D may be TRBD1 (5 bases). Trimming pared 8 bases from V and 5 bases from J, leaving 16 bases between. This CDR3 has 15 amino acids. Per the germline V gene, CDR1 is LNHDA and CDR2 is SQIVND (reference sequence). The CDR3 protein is CASHRRRENNSPLHF. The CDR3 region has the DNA TGTGCCAGTCACAGGCGCCGGGAGAATAATTCACCCCTCCACTTT.